This TCR beta chain was captured in a study of blood T cell repertoires in COVID-19. Study information: Samples taken during acute and convalescent COVID-19 were collected in the United States, Italy and Spain. T cells, B-cell-depleted T cells, or PBMCs provided the cDNA or gDNA that served as material.

Original data processing: By means of reference gene primer amplification, nucleated cell counts were estimated. Sequencing was performed with immunoSEQ multiplex PCR; in TCRdb, only in-frame clones are kept and a portion is missing. The V and J calls and the clone size are those of that table, but D and trimming were determined from the DNA. The sample contains more than 85,000 clones, approximately 84% of which appear only once. Germline CDR1 and CDR2: SEHNR and FQNEAQ (reference sequence). The length of the CDR3 is 17 residues. V was pared by 7 bases and J by 4 bases, with 15 bases of the junction left unmatched.

The chain couples TRBV7-9 to TRBJ2-2; TRBD2 matches at 7 bases. Source material: peripheral blood. The receptor was derived from a human donor in a cohort sampled during active COVID-19. The CDR3 nucleotides are TGTGCCAGCATCCCAGAGGGCGGGGGTGTCTTCACCGGGGAGCTGTTTTTT. It encodes CASIPEGGGVFTGELFF.